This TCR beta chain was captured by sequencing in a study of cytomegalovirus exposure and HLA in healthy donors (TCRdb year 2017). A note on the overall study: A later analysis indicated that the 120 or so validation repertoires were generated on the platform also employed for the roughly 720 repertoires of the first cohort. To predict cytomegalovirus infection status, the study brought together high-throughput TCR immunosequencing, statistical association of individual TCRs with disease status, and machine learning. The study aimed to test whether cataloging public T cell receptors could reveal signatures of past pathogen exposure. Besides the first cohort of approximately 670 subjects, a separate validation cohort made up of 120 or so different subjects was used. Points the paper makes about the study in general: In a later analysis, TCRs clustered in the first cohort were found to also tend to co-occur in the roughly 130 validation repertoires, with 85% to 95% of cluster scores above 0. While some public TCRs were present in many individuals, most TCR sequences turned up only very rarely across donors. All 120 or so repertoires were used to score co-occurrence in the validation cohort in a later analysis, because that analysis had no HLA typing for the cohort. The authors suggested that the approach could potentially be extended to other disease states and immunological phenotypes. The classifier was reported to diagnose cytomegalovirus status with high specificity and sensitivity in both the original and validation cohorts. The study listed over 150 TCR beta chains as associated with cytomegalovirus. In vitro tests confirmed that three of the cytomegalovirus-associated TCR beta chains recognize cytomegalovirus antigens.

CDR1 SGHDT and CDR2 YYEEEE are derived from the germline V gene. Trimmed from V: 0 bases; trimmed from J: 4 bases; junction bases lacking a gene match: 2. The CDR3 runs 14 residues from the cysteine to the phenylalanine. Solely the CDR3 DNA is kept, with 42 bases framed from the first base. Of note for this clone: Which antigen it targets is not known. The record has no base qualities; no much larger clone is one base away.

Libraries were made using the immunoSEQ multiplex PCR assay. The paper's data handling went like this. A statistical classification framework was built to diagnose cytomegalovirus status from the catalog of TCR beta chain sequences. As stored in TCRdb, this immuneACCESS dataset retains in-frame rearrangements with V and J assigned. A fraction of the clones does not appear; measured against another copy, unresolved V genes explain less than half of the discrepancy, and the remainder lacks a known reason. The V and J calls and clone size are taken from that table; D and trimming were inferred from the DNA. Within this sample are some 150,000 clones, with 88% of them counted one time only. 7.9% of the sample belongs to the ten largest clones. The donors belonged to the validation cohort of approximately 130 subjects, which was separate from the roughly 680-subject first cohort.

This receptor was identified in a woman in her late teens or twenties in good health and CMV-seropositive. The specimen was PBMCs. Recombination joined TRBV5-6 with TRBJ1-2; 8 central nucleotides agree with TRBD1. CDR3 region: CASSLVDRGYGYTF. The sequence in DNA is TGTGCCAGCAGCTTGGTTGACAGGGGCTATGGCTACACCTTC.